This T cell receptor beta chain was captured in a study of T cells in Graves' hyperthyroidism and ophthalmopathy. This CDR3 is built from 15 residues. CDR1 ENHRY and CDR2 SYGVKD come from the germline V gene. V gave up 2 bases and J gave up 6 bases, with 16 bases separating them. This clonotype was counted many times. Amplified regions were TCR beta CDR3 sequences from RNA transcripts. TCR CDR3 regions were first amplified by RT-PCR with HTBI primers. A single record per CDR3 protein comes from TCRdb applying MiXCR to the multiplex PCR reads. In the table there are a few hundred thousand distinct CDR3 sequences, approximately 13% of which are singletons.

The chain links TRBV10-3 to TRBJ1-1; TRBD1 is a possible D gene (5 bases). Source material: blood. The receptor was derived from a woman aged 18-30 years with Graves' hyperthyroidism. The CDR3 bases are TGTGCCATCAGTGAGACGGACAAAGCTCTCGCTGAAGCTTTCTTT. This encodes CAISETDKALAEAFF.